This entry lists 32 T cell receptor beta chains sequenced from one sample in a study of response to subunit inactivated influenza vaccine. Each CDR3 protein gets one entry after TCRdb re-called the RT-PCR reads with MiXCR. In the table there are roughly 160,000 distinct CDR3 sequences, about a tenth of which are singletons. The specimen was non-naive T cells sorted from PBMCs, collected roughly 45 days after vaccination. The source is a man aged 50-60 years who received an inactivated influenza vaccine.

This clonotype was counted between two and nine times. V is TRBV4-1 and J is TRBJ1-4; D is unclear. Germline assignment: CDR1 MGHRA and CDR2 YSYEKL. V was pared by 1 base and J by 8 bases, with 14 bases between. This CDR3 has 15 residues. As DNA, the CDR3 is TGCGCCAGCAGCCAAGCGGTGGCCGAGGTCGAAAAACTGTTTTTT. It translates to CASSQAVAEVEKLFF.

The CDR3: CASSLAAISGNTIYF. The CDR3, as DNA: TGTGCCAGCAGTTTGGCAGCGATCTCTGGAAACACCATATATTTT. V is TRBV28 and J is TRBJ1-3; D gene unclear. CDR1 MDHEN and CDR2 SYDVKM come from the germline V gene. This CDR3 comprises 15 residues. Trimming pared 3 bases from V and 0 bases from J, leaving 9 bases between.

The CDR3 reads CASRLPGGNEQYF. In DNA form, the CDR3 reads TGTGCCAGCAGACTCCCGGGGGGGAACGAGCAGTACTTC. The rearrangement joins TRBV11-2 to TRBJ2-7, with 8 nucleotides matching TRBD2. Germline trimming cut 6 bases from V and 5 bases from J; bases unmatched to any gene: 6. This CDR3 is 13 amino acids long. Germline assignment: CDR1 SGHAT and CDR2 FQNNGV.

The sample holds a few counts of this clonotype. In nucleotides, the CDR3 is TGTGCCAGCAGCCGCCGGACTAGCGGGAGTCTTAGCTCCTACAATGAGCAGTTCTTC. It yields the protein CASSRRTSGSLSSYNEQFF. The chain has TRBV11-2 and TRBJ2-1; 13 nucleotides align to TRBD2. Germline CDR1 is SGHAT and CDR2 is FQNNGV. V gave up 5 bases and J gave up 0 bases; unmatched junction bases: 10. The CDR3 is made up of 19 amino acids.

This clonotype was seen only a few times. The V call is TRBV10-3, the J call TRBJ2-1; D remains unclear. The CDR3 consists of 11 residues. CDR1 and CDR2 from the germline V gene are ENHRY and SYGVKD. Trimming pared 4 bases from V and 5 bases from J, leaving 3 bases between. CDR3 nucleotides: TGTGCCATCAGTGCCGACAATGAGCAGTTCTTC. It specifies CAISADNEQFF.

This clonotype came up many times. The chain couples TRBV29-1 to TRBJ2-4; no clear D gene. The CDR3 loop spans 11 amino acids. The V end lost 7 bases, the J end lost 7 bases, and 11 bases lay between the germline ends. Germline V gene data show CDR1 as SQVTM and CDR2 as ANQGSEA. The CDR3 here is CSAELGNIQYF. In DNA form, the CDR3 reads TGCAGCGCTGAGCTAGGGAACATTCAGTACTTC. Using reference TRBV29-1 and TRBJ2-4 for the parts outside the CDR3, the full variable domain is SAVISQKPSRDICQRGTSLTIQCQVDSQVTMMFWYRQQPGQSLTLIATANQGSEATYESGFVIDKFPISRPNLTFSTLTVSNMSPEDSSIYLCSAELGNIQYFGAGTRLSVL.

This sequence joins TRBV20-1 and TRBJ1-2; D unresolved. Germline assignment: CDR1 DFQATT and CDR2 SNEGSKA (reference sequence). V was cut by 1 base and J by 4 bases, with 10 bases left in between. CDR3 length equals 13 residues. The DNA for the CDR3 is TGCAGTGCTAGAGCCACCACAGTCTATGGCTACACCTTC. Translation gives CSARATTVYGYTF.

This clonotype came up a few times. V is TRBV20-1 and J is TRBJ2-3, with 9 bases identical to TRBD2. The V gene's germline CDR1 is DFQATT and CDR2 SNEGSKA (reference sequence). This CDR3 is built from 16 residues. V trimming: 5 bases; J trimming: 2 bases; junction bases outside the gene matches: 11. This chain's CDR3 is CSAPSLAGDLTDTQYF. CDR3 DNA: TGCAGTGCTCCCTCTTTAGCGGGAGATCTCACAGATACGCAGTATTTT.

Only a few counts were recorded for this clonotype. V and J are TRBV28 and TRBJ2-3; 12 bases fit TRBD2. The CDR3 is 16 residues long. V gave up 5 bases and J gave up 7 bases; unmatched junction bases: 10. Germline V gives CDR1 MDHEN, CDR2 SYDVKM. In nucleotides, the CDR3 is TGTGCCAGCAGTAAACGGACTAGCGGGATCCCAAATACGCAGTATTTT. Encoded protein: CASSKRTSGIPNTQYF. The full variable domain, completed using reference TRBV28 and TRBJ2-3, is DVKVTQSSRYLVKRTGEKVFLECVQDMDHENMFWYRQDPGLGLRLIYFSYDVKMKEKGDIPEGYSVSREKKERFSLILESASTNQTSMYLCASSKRTSGIPNTQYFGPGTRLTVL.

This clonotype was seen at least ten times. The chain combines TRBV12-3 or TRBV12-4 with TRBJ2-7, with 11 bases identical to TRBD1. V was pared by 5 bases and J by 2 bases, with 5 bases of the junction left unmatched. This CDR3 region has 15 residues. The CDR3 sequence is CASSLGTGGAYEQYF. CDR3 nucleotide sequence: TGTGCCAGCAGTCTTGGGACAGGGGGGGCCTACGAGCAGTACTTC.

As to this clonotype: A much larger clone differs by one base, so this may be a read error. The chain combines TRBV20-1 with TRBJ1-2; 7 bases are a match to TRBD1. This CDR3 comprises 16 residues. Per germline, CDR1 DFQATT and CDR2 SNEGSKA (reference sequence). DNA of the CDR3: TGCTGTGCTAGAGATACTAGTCAGGGACAGAGCTATGGCTACACCTTC. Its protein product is CCARDTSQGQSYGYTF.

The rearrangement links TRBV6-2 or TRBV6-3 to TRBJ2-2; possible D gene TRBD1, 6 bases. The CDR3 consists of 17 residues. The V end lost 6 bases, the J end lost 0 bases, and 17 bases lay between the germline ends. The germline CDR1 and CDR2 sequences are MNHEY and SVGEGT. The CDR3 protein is CASSWTAIITNTGELFF. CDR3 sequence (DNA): TGTGCCAGCAGCTGGACAGCAATAATAACGAACACCGGGGAGCTGTTTTTT.

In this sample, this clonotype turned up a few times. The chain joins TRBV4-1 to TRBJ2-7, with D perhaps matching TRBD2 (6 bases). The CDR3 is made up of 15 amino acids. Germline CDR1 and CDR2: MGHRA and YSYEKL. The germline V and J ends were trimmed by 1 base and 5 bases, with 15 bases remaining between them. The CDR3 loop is CASSQVYGGPHEQYF. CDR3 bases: TGCGCCAGCAGCCAAGTCTATGGAGGGCCCCACGAGCAGTACTTC.

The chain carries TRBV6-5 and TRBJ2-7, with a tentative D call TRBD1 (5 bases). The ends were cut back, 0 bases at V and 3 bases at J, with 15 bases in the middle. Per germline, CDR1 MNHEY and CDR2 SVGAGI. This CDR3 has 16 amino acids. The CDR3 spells CASSYSKGLPHYEQYF. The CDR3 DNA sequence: TGTGCCAGCAGTTACTCGAAGGGGCTCCCTCACTACGAGCAGTACTTC.

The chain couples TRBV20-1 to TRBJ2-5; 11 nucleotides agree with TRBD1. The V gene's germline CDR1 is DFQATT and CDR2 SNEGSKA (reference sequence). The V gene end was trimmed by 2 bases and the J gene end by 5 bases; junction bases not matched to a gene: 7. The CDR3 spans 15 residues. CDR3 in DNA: TGCAGTGCTAGAAGTTTAAGGGACAGGGGGGAGACCCAGTACTTC. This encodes CSARSLRDRGETQYF.

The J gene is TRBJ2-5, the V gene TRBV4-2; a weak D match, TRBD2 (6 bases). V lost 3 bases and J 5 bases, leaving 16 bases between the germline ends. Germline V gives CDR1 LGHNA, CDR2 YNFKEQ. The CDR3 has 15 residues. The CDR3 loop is CASSHRLGIEETQYF. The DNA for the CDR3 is TGTGCCAGCAGCCACCGACTAGGAATTGAGGAGACCCAGTACTTC.

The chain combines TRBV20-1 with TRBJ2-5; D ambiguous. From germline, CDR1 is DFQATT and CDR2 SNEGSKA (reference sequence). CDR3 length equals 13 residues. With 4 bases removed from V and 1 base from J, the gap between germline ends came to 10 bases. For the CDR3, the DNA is TGCAGTGCTAAGCTTCCAGTCCAAGAGACCCAGTACTTC. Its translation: CSAKLPVQETQYF.

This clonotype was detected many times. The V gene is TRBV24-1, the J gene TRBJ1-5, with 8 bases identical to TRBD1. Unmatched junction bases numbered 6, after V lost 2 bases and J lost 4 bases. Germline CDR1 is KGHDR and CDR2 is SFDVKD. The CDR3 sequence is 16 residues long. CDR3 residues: CATSDSRTGSNQPQHF. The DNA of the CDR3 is TGTGCCACCAGTGATTCCCGGACAGGGAGTAATCAGCCCCAGCATTTT.

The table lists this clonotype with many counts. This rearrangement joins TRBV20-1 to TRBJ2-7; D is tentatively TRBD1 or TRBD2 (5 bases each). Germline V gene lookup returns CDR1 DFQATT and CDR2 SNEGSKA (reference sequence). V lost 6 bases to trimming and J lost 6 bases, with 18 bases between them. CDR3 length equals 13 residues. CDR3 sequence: CSAPGTGLFEQYF. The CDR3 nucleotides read TGCAGTGCGCCCGGGACCGGACTTTTCGAGCAGTACTTC.

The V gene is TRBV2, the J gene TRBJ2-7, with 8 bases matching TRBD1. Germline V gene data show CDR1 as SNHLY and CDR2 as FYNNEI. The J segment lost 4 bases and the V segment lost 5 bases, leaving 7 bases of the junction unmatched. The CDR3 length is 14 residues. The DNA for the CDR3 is TGTGCCAGCAGTCCTGACAGGGGCAGGTACGAGCAGTACTTC. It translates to CASSPDRGRYEQYF. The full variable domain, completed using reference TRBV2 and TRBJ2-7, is EPEVTQTPSHQVTQMGQEVILRCVPISNHLYFYWYRQILGQKVEFLVSFYNNEISEKSEIFDDQFSVERPDGSNFTLKIRSTKLEDSAMYFCASSPDRGRYEQYFGPGTRLTVT.

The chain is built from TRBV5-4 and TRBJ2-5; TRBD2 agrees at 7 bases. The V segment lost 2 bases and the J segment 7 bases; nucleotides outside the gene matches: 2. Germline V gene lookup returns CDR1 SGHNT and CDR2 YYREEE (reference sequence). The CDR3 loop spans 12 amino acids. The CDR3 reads CASSLWGGTQYF. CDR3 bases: TGTGCCAGCAGCTTATGGGGGGGGACCCAGTACTTC.

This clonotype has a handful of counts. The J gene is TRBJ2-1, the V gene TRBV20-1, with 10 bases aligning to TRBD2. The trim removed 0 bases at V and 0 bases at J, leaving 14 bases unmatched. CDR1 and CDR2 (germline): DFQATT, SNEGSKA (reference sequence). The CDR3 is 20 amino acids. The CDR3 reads CSARDLDLAGDWGSYNEQFF. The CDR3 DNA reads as TGCAGTGCTAGAGATTTAGACCTAGCGGGAGATTGGGGCTCCTACAATGAGCAGTTCTTC.

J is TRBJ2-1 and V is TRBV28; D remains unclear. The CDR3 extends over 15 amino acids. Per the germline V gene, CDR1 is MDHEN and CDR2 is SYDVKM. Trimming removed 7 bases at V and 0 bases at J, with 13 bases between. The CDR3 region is CASTPVVSSYNEQFF. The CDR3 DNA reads TGTGCCAGCACTCCAGTCGTTAGCTCCTACAATGAGCAGTTCTTC.

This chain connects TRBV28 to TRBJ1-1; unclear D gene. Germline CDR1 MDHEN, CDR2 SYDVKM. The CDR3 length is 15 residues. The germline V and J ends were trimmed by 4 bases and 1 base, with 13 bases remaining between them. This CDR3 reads CASSSPRGTNTEAFF. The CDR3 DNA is TGTGCCAGCAGTTCCCCTAGAGGAACGAACACTGAAGCTTTCTTT.

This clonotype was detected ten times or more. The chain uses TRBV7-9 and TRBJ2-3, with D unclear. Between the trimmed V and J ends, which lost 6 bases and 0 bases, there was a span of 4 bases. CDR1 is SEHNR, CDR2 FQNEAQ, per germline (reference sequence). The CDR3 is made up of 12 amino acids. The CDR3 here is CASRTSTDTQYF. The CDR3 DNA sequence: TGTGCCAGCAGGACTAGCACAGATACGCAGTATTTT.

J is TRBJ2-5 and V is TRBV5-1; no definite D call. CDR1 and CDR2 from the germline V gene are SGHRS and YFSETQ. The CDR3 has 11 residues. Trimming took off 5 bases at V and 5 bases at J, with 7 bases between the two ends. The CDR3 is CASRSDETQYF. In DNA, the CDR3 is TGCGCCAGCAGGTCCGACGAGACCCAGTACTTC.

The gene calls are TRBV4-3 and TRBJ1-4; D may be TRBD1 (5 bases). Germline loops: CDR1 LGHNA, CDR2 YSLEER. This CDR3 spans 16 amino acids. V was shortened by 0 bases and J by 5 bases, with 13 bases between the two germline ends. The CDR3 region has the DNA TGCGCCAGCAGCCAAGACCCGGGACCAAGGAATGAAAAACTGTTTTTT. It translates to CASSQDPGPRNEKLFF.

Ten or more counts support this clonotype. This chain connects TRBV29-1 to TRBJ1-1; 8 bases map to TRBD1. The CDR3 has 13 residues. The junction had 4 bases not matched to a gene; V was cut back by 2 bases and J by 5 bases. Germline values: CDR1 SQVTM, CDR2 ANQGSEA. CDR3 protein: CSVEWTGRTEAFF. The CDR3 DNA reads TGCAGCGTTGAATGGACAGGGAGGACTGAAGCTTTCTTT.

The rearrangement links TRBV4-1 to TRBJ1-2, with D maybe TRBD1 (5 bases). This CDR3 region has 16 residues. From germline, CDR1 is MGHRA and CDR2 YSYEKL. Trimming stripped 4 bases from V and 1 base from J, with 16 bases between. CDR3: CASSPDSGPSNYGYTF. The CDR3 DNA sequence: TGCGCCAGCAGCCCAGATTCGGGGCCTAGTAACTATGGCTACACCTTC.

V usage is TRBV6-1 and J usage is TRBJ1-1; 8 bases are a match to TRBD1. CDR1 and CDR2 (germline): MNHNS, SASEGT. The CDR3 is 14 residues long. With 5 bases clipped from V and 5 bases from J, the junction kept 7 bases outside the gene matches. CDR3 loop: CASSRSGGATEAFF. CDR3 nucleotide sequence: TGTGCCAGCAGTCGTTCAGGGGGCGCGACTGAAGCTTTCTTT.

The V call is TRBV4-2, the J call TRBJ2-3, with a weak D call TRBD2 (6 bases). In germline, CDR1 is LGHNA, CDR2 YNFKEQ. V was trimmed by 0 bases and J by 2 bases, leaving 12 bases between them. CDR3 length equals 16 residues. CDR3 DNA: TGTGCCAGCAGCCAAGATACCGCGGGGACCACAGATACGCAGTATTTT. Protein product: CASSQDTAGTTDTQYF.

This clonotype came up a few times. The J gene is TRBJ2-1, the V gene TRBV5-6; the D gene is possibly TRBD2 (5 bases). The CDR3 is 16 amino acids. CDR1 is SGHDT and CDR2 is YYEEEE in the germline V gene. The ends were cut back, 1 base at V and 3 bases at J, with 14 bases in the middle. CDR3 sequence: CASSLSGSLFYNEQFF. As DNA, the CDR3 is TGTGCCAGCAGCTTGAGCGGCAGCCTTTTCTACAATGAGCAGTTCTTC.